The subject of this entry is one TCR beta chain. The data originate from a study of CD8 T cells in Susac syndrome. The CDR3 runs 15 residues. After removal of 3 bases from V and 4 bases from J, the junction contained 3 bases not matched to a gene. The germline CDR1 and CDR2 sequences are SGDLS and YYNGEE. CD8+ and CD4+ T cells from blood underwent TCR beta sequencing, which was carried out in a high-throughput format. Random hexamers were used to reverse transcribe an amount of about 0.45 to 1 ug RNA. immunoSEQ multiplex PCR amplified TCR beta CDR3 across 54 Vbeta, 13 Jbeta. In TCRdb, the immunoSEQ multiplex PCR reads were re-called with MiXCR into one record per CDR3 protein. The sample includes about 170,000 distinct CDR3 sequences, 90% to 95% seen only once; the top ten take roughly 0.098%.

The rearrangement joins TRBV9 to TRBJ1-6, with TRBD1 identical over 8 bases. Sequenced: CD4+ T cells from PBMCs. The TCR was taken from a human donor with multiple sclerosis. DNA of the CDR3: TGTGCCAGCAGCGCGAGACAGGGGTATAATTCACCCCTCCACTTT. Translating gives CASSARQGYNSPLHF.